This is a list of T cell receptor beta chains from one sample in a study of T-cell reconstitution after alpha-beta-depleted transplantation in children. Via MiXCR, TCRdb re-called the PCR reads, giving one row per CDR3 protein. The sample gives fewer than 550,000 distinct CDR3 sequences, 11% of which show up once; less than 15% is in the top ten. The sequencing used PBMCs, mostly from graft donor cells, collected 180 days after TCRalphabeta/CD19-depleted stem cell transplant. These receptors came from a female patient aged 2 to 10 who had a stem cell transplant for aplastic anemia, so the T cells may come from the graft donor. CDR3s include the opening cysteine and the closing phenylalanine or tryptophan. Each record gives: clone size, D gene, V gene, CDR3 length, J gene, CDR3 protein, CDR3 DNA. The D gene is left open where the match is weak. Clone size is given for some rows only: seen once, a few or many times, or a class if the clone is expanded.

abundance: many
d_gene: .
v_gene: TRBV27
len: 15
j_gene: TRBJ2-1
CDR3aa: CASSIRDSGNGEQFF
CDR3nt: TGTGCCAGCAGTATTCGGGACTCGGGGAACGGTGAGCAGTTCTTC

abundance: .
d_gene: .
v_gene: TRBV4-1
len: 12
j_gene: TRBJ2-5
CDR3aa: CASSQDMKTQYF
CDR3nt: TGCGCCAGCAGCCAAGATATGAAGACCCAGTACTTC

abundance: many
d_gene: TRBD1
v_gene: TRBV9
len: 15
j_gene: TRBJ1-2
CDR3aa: CASSGGGQGDYGYTF
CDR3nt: TGTGCCAGCAGCGGAGGAGGACAGGGGGACTATGGCTACACCTTC

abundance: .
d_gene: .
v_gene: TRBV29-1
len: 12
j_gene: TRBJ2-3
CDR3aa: CSVDLGAGSGYF
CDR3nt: TGCAGCGTTGACCTGGGCGCCGGGTCAGGGTATTTT

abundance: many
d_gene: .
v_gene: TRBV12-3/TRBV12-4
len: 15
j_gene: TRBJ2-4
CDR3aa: CASSSLARAKNIQYF
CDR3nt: TGTGCCAGCAGTAGCCTAGCGAGAGCCAAAAACATTCAGTACTTC

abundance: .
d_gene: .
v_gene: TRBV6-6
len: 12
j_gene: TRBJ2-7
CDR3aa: CASSYGTYEQYF
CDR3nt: TGTGCCAGCAGTTACGGGACTTACGAGCAGTACTTC

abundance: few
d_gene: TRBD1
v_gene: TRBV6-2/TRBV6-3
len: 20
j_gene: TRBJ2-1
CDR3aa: CASSLPGQEIRDPDLNEQFF
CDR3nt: TGTGCCAGCAGCCTCCCGGGACAGGAGATTCGGGACCCCGATTTAAATGAGCAGTTCTTC

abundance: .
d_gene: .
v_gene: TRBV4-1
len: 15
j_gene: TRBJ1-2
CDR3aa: CASSQGGEEVYGYTF
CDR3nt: TGCGCCAGCAGCCAAGGAGGGGAAGAGGTCTATGGCTACACCTTC

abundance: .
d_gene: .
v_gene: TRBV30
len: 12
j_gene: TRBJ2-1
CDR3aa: CAWSSVRNEQFF
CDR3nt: TGTGCCTGGAGTTCTGTCCGGAATGAGCAGTTCTTC

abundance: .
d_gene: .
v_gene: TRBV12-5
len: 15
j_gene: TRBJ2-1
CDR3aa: CASGSGTMMGNEQFF
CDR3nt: TGTGCTAGTGGTTCGGGCACGATGATGGGCAATGAGCAGTTCTTC

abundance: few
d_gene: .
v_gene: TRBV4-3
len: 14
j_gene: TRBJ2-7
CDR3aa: CASSQDAGTGMQYF
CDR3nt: TGCGCCAGCAGCCAAGATGCGGGGACTGGCATGCAGTACTTC

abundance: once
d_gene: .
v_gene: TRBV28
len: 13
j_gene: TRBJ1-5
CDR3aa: CASSYTRGQPQHF
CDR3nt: TGTGCCAGCAGTTATACCCGTGGTCAGCCCCAGCATTTT

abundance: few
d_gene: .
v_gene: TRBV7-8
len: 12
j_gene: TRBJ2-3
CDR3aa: CASSFYADTQYF
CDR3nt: TGTGCCAGCAGCTTCTATGCAGATACGCAGTATTTT

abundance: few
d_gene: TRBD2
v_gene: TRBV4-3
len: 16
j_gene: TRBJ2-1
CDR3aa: CASSQDSGTPRHEQFF
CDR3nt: TGCGCCAGCAGCCAAGATAGCGGGACTCCTCGCCATGAGCAGTTCTTC

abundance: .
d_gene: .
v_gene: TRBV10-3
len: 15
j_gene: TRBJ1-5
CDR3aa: CATNTGWDSNQPQHF
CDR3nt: TGTGCCACGAATACAGGTTGGGATAGCAATCAGCCCCAGCATTTT

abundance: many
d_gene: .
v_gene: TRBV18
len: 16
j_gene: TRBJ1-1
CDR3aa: CASSPQTKGRNTEAFF
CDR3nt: TGTGCCAGCTCACCACAAACAAAGGGGCGGAACACTGAAGCTTTCTTT

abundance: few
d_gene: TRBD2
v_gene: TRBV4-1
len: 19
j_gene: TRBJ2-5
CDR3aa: CASSREGGRGLAGGETQYF
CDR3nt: TGCGCCAGCAGCCGAGAAGGAGGGAGGGGACTAGCGGGAGGGGAGACCCAGTACTTC

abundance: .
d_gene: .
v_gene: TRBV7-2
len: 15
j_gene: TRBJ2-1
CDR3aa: CASSLVMGVDNEQFF
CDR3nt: TGTGCCAGCAGCTTAGTTATGGGAGTGGACAATGAGCAGTTCTTC

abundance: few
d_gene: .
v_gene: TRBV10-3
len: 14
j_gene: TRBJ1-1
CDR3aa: CAISDPPRGGRAFF
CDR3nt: TGTGCCATCAGTGACCCACCCCGGGGCGGGAGGGCTTTCTTT

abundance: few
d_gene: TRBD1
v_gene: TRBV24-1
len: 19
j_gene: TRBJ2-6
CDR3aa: CATSEAPGQGVTGANGLTF
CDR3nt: TGTGCCACCAGTGAGGCTCCGGGACAGGGAGTAACTGGGGCCAACGGCCTGACTTTC

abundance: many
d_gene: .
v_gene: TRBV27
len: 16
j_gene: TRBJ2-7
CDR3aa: CASSSYGQLGDYEQYF
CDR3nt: TGTGCCAGCAGTTCTTACGGACAACTAGGGGACTACGAGCAGTACTTC

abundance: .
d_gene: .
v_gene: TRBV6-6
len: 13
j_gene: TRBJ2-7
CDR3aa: CASSYGLAYEQYF
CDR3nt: TGTGCCAGCAGTTACGGGTTAGCCTACGAGCAGTACTTC

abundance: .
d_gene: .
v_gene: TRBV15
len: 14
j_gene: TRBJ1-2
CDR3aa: CATSRDQVGSGYTF
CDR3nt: TGTGCCACCAGCAGAGATCAAGTGGGCAGCGGCTACACCTTC

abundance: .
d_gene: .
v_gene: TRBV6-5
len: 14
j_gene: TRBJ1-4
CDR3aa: CASSYGGPNEKLFF
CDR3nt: TGTGCCAGCAGTTACGGGGGTCCTAATGAAAAACTGTTTTTT

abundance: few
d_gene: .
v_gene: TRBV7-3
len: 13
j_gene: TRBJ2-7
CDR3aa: CASSPQGMGEQYF
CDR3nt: TGTGCCAGCAGCCCCCAGGGGATGGGCGAGCAGTACTTC

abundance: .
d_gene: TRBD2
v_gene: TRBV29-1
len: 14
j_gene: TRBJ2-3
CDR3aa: CSVSYGGVVHTQYF
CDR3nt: TGCAGCGTCTCCTACGGGGGGGTAGTCCATACGCAGTATTTT

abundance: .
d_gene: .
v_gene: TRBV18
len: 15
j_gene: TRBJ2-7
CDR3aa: CASSPPGGGPYEQYF
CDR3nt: TGTGCCAGCTCACCACCGGGAGGGGGCCCCTACGAGCAGTACTTC

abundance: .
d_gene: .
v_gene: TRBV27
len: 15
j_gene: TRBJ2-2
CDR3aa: CASTLTGAFTGELFF
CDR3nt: TGTGCCAGCACCCTCACGGGGGCCTTTACCGGGGAGCTGTTTTTT

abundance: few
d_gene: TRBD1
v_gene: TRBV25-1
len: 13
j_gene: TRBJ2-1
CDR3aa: CASTGTGDNEQFF
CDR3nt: TGTGCCAGCACCGGGACAGGGGACAATGAGCAGTTCTTC

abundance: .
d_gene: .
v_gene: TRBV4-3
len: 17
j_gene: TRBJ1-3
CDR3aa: CASSQESGFYSGNTIYF
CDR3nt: TGCGCCAGCAGCCAAGAATCCGGTTTTTACTCTGGAAACACCATATATTTT

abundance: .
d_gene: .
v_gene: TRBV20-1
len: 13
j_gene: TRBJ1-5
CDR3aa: CSASRDRNQPQHF
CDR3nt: TGCAGTGCTAGTCGGGACCGCAATCAGCCCCAGCATTTT

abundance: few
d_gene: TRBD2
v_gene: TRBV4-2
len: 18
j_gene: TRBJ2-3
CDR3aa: CASSQANGLAGAGDTQYF
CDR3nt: TGTGCCAGCAGCCAAGCCAACGGACTAGCGGGAGCGGGAGATACGCAGTATTTT

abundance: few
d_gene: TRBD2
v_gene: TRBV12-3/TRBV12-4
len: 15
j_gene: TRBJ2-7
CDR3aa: CASSLGLAGVNEQYF
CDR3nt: TGTGCCAGCAGTTTAGGACTAGCGGGAGTCAACGAGCAGTACTTC

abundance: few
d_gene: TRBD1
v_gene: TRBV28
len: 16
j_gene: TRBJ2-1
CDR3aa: CASSLTGGITYNEQFF
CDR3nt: TGTGCCAGCAGTCTGACAGGGGGCATAACCTACAATGAGCAGTTCTTC

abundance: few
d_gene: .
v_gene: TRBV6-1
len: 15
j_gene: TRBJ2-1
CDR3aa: CASSESGSSYNEQFF
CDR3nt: TGTGCCAGCAGTGAAAGTGGGAGCTCCTACAATGAGCAGTTCTTC

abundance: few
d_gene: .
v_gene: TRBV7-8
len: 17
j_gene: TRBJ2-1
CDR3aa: CASSLARAGYSYNEQFF
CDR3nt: TGTGCCAGCAGCTTAGCTCGTGCAGGGTACTCCTACAATGAGCAGTTCTTC

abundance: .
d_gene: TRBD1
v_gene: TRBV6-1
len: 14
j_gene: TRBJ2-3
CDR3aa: CASSPWPGQGTQYF
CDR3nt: TGTGCCAGCAGCCCATGGCCCGGACAGGGAACGCAGTATTTT

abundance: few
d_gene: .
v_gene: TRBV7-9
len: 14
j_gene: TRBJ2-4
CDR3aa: CASSLAGNVYIQYF
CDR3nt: TGTGCCAGCAGCTTAGCTGGTAACGTTTACATTCAGTACTTC

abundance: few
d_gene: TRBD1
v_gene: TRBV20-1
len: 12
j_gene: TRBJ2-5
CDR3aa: CSANRGEETQYF
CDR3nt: TGCAGTGCTAACAGGGGAGAAGAGACCCAGTACTTC

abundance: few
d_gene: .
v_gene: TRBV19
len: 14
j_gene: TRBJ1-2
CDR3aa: CASNLDTFNYGYTF
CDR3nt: TGTGCCAGTAACCTCGACACGTTTAACTATGGCTACACCTTC

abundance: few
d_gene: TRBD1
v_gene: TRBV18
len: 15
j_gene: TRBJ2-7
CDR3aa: CASSPWGQPSYEQYF
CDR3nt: TGTGCCAGCTCACCATGGGGACAGCCAAGCTACGAGCAGTACTTC